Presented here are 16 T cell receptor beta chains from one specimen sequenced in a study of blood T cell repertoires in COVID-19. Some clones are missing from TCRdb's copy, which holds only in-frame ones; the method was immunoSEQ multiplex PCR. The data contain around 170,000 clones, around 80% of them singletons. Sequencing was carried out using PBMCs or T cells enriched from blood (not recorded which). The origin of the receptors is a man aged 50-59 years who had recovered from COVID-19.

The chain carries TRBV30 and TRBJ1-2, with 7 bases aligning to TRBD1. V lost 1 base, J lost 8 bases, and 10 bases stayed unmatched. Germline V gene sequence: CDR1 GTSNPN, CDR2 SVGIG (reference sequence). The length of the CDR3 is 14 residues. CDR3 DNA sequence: TGTGCCTGGAGTGCCGTAAAAACAGGGGTCGGCTACACCTTC. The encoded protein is CAWSAVKTGVGYTF.

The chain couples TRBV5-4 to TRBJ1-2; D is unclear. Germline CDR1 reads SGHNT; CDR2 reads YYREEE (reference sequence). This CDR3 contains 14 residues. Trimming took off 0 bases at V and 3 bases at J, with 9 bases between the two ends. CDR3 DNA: TGTGCCAGCAGCTTGGTTGGGCGAGACTATGGCTACACCTTC. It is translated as CASSLVGRDYGYTF.

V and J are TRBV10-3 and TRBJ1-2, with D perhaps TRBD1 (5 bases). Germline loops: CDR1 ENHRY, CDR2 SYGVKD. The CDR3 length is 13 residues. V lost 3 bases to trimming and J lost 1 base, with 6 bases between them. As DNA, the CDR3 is TGTGCCATCAGTGACAGGGTTAACTATGGCTACACCTTC. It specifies CAISDRVNYGYTF.

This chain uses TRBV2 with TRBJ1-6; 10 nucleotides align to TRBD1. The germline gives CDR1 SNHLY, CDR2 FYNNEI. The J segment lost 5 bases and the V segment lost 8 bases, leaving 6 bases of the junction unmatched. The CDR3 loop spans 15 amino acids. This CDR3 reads CASHPGQGNNSPLHF. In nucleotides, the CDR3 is TGTGCCAGCCACCCGGGACAGGGGAATAATTCACCCCTCCACTTT.

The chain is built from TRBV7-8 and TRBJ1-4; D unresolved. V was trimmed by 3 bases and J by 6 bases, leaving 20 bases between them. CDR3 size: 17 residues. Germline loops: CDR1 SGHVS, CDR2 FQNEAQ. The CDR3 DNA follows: TGTGCCAGCAGCTTCCCCCGCCGGGTAGATCCCTATGAAAAACTGTTTTTT. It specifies CASSFPRRVDPYEKLFF.

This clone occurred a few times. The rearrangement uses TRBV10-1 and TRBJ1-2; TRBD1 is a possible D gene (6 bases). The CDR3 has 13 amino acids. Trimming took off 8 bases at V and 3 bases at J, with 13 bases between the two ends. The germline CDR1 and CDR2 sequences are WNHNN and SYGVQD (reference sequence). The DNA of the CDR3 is TGCGCCAGCTCCGACAGGCCCGACTATGGCTACACCTTC. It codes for CASSDRPDYGYTF.

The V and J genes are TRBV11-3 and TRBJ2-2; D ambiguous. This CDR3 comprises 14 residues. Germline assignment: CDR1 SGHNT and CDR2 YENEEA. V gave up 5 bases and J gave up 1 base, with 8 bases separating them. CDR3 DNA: TGTGCCAGCAGCCCGAGAGGGAACACCGGGGAGCTGTTTTTT. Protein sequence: CASSPRGNTGELFF. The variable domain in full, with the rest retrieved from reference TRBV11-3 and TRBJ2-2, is EAGVVQSPRYKIIEKKQPVAFWCNPISGHNTLYWYLQNLGQGPELLIRYENEEAVDDSQLPKDRFSAERLKGVDSTLKIQPAELGDSAVYLCASSPRGNTGELFFGEGSRLTVL.

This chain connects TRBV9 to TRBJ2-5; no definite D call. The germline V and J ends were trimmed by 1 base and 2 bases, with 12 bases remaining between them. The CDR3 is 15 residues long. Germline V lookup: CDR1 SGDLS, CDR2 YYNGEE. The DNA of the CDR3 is TGTGCCAGCAGCGTACACTCGCTTTCTCAAGAGACCCAGTACTTC. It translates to CASSVHSLSQETQYF.

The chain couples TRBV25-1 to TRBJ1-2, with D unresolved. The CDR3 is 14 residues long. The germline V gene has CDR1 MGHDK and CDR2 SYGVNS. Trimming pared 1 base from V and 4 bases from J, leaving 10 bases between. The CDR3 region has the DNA TGTGCCAGCAGTGAATCCGCGGCCATCTATGGCTACACCTTC. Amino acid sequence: CASSESAAIYGYTF.

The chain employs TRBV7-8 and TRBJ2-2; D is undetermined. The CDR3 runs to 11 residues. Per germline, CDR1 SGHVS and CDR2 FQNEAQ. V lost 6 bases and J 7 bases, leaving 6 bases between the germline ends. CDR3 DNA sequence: TGTGCCAGCAGTGTCGGCGGGGAGCTGTTTTTT. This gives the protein CASSVGGELFF.

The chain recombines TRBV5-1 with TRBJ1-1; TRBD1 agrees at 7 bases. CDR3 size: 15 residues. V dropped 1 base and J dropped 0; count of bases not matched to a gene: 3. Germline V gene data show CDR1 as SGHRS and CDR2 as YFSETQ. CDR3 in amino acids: CASSLSGTVNTEAFF. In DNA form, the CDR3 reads TGCGCCAGCAGCTTGTCGGGGACAGTGAACACTGAAGCTTTCTTT.

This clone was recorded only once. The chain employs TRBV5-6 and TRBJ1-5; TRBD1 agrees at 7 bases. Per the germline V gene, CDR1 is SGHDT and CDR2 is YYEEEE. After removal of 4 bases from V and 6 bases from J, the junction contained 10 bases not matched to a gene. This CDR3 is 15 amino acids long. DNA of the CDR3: TGTGCCAGCAGCCTGGGAGGGCAGGGGGGTCAGCCCCAGCATTTT. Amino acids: CASSLGGQGGQPQHF.

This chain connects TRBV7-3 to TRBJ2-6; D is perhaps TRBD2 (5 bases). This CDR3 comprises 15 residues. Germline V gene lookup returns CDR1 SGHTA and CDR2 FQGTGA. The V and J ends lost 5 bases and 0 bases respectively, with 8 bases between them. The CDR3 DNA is TGTGCCAGCAGCACGGGGTCCTCTGGGGCCAACGTCCTGACTTTC. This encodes CASSTGSSGANVLTF.

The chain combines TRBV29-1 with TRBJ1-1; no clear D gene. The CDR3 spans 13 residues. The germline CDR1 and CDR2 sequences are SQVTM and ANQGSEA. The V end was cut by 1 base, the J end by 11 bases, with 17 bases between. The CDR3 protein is CSVEVDRSGLAFF. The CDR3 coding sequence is TGCAGCGTTGAAGTAGACCGGAGCGGGTTGGCTTTCTTT.

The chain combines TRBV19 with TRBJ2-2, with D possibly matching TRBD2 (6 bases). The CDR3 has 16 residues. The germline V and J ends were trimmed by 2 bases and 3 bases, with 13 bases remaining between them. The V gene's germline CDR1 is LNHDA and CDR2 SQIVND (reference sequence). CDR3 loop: CASSIPSGRDTGELFF. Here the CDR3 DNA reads TGTGCCAGTAGTATACCCAGCGGGCGAGACACCGGGGAGCTGTTTTTT.

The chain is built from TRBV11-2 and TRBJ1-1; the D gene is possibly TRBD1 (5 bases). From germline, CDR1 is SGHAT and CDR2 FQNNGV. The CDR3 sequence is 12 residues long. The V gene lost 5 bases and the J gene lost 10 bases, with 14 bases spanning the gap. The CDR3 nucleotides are TGTGCCAGCAGCGGAGGGACCCGAGGAGCTTTCTTT. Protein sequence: CASSGGTRGAFF.